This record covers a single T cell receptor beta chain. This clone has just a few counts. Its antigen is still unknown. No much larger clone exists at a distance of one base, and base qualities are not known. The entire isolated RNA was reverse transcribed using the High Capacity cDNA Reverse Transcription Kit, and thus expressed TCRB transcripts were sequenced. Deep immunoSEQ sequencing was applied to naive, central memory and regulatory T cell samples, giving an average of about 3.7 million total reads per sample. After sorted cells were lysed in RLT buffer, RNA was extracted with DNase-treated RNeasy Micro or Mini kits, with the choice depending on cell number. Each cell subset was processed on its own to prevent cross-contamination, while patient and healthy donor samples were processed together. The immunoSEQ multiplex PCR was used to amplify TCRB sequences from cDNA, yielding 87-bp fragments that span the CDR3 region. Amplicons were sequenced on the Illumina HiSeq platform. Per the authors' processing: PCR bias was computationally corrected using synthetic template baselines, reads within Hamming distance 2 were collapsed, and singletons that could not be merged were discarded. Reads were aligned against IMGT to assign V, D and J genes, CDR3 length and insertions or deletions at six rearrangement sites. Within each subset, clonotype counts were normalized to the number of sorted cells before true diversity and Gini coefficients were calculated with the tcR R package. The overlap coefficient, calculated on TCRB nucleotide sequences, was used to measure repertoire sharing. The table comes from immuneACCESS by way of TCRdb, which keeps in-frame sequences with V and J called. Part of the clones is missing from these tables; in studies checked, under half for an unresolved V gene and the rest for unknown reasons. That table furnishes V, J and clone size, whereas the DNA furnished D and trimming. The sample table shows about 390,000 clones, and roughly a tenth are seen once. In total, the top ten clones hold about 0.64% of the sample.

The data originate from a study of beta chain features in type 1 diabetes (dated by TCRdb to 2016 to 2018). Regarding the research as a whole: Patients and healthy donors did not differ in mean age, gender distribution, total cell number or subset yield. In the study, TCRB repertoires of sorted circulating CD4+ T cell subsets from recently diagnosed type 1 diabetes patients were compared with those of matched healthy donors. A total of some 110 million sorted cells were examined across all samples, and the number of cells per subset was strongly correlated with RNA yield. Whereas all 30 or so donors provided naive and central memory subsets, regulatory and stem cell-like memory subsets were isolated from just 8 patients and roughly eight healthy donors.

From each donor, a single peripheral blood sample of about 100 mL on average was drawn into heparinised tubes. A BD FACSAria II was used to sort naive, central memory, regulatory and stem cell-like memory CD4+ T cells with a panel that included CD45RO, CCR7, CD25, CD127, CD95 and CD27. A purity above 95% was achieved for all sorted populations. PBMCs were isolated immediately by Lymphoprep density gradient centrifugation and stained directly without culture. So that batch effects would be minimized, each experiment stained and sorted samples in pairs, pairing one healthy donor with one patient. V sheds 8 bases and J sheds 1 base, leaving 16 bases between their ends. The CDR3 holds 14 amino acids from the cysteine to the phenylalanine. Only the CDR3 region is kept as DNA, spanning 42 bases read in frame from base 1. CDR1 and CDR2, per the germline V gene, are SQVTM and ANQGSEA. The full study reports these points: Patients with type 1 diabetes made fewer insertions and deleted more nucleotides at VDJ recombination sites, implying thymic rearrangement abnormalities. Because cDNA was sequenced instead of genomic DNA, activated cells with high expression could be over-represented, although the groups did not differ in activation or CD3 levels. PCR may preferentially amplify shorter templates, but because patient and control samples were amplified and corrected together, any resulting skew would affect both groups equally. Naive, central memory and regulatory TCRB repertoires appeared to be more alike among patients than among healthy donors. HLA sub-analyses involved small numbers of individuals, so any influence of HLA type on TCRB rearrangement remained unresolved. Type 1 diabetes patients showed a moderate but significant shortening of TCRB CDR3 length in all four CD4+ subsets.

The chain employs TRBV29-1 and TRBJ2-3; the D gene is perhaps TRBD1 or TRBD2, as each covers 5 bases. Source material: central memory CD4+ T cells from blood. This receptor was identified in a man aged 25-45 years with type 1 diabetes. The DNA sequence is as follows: TGCAGCATCCTTGGGGGTCCCGGCACAGATACGCAGTATTTT. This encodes CSILGGPGTDTQYF.